These T cell receptor beta chains were read from a single sample in a study of shared clonotypes between healthy human individuals. Produced via immunoSEQ multiplex PCR; TCRdb's table is partial and in-frame only. The top ten clones hold about 0.34% of a sample with some 2.4 million clones, 80% to 95% of them seen once. The material sequenced was naive CD4+ T cells from PBMCs. The receptors were sampled from a young man in good health. Some clones in this sample may be carry-over from other donors' samples. CDR3s include the opening cysteine and the closing phenylalanine or tryptophan. The D gene is left open where the match is weak. Size tells how often a clone was seen (once, few, many) or the class of an expanded clone, and some rows leave it out.

d_gene: TRBD1; len: 15; v_gene: TRBV11-3; j_gene: TRBJ2-2; abundance: .; CDR3nt: TGTGCCAGCAGCTCCACAGGGGTGCGCGCCGGGGAGCTGTTTTTT; CDR3aa: CASSSTGVRAGELFF
d_gene: .; len: 11; v_gene: TRBV28; j_gene: TRBJ1-4; abundance: .; CDR3nt: TGTGCCAGCAGTCACCAGGAAAAACTGTTTTTT; CDR3aa: CASSHQEKLFF
d_gene: .; len: 17; v_gene: TRBV15; j_gene: TRBJ2-7; abundance: .; CDR3nt: TGTGCCACCAGCAGCCCCCAATTCCCGCGGAGCTCCTACGAGCAGTACTTC; CDR3aa: CATSSPQFPRSSYEQYF
d_gene: .; len: 15; v_gene: TRBV18; j_gene: TRBJ2-1; abundance: once; CDR3nt: TGTGCCAGCTCACCAGGGCAGGGCTCCTACAATGAGCAGTTCTTC; CDR3aa: CASSPGQGSYNEQFF
d_gene: .; len: 13; v_gene: TRBV7-9; j_gene: TRBJ2-1; abundance: .; CDR3nt: TGTGCCAGCGGGTTTCCCCTCGGGAATGAGCAGTTCTTC; CDR3aa: CASGFPLGNEQFF
d_gene: TRBD2; len: 13; v_gene: TRBV6-6; j_gene: TRBJ2-5; abundance: .; CDR3nt: TGTGCCAGCAGCAGCGGGATCGGAGAGACCCAGTACTTC; CDR3aa: CASSSGIGETQYF
d_gene: TRBD1; len: 15; v_gene: TRBV11-2; j_gene: TRBJ1-3; abundance: .; CDR3nt: TGTGCCAGCAGCTCGCGCCGACAGGGCCGAAACACCATATATTTT; CDR3aa: CASSSRRQGRNTIYF
d_gene: .; len: 16; v_gene: TRBV6-5; j_gene: TRBJ1-2; abundance: .; CDR3nt: TGTGCCAGCAGTTATATACTCAGGGCCGCGAACTATGGCTACACCTTC; CDR3aa: CASSYILRAANYGYTF
d_gene: TRBD1; len: 16; v_gene: TRBV28; j_gene: TRBJ2-3; abundance: .; CDR3nt: TGTGCCAGCAGTAGAGGAGGGACAGGGGGAACAGATACGCAGTATTTT; CDR3aa: CASSRGGTGGTDTQYF
d_gene: TRBD1; len: 15; v_gene: TRBV5-4; j_gene: TRBJ2-2; abundance: .; CDR3nt: TGTGCCAGCAGCTACCGGGACAGGGCCACCGGGGAGCTGTTTTTT; CDR3aa: CASSYRDRATGELFF
d_gene: TRBD1; len: 15; v_gene: TRBV7-9; j_gene: TRBJ1-1; abundance: few; CDR3nt: TGTGCCAGCAGCTTTTTCGTGCTTGGGACAGGGGCAGCTTTCTTT; CDR3aa: CASSFFVLGTGAAFF
d_gene: .; len: 11; v_gene: TRBV20-1; j_gene: TRBJ2-1; abundance: .; CDR3nt: TGCAGTGCTAGGGACTATCCGGAGCAGTTCTTC; CDR3aa: CSARDYPEQFF
d_gene: .; len: 17; v_gene: TRBV4-1; j_gene: TRBJ1-5; abundance: .; CDR3nt: TGCGCCAGCAGCCAAGTCGTGTGGCCAGCCCGCAATCAGCCCCAGCATTTT; CDR3aa: CASSQVVWPARNQPQHF
d_gene: TRBD2; len: 15; v_gene: TRBV6-5; j_gene: TRBJ2-7; abundance: .; CDR3nt: TGTGCCAGCAGTAACCCAGGACTAGCGGGAGTCGAGCAGTACTTC; CDR3aa: CASSNPGLAGVEQYF
d_gene: TRBD1; len: 15; v_gene: TRBV4-1; j_gene: TRBJ1-2; abundance: .; CDR3nt: TGCGCCAGCAGCCAAGGAGACAGGGCTAACTATGGCTACACCTTC; CDR3aa: CASSQGDRANYGYTF
d_gene: .; len: 17; v_gene: TRBV19; j_gene: TRBJ2-1; abundance: .; CDR3nt: TGTGCCAGTAGTATCAGGGCTAGCGCAGGGCGTCGTAATGAGCAGTTCTTC; CDR3aa: CASSIRASAGRRNEQFF
d_gene: .; len: 14; v_gene: TRBV5-1; j_gene: TRBJ2-2; abundance: .; CDR3nt: TGCGCCAGCAGCTTTGGGGCCCCGCGAGGGGAGCTGTTTTTT; CDR3aa: CASSFGAPRGELFF
d_gene: TRBD2; len: 15; v_gene: TRBV11-3; j_gene: TRBJ2-1; abundance: .; CDR3nt: TGTGCCAGCAGCTTAGCGGCTAGCGGTTACAATGAGCAGTTCTTC; CDR3aa: CASSLAASGYNEQFF
d_gene: .; len: 12; v_gene: TRBV28; j_gene: TRBJ1-2; abundance: .; CDR3nt: TGTGCCAGCAGGGGACCGGAGTGGGGCTACACCTTC; CDR3aa: CASRGPEWGYTF
d_gene: TRBD2; len: 14; v_gene: TRBV28; j_gene: TRBJ2-3; abundance: .; CDR3nt: TGTGCCAGTAAAGCGGGGGGGGGCACAGATACGCAGTATTTT; CDR3aa: CASKAGGGTDTQYF
d_gene: .; len: 14; v_gene: TRBV5-4; j_gene: TRBJ2-7; abundance: few; CDR3nt: TGTGCCAGCAGCTTGGAGGGCACCTCCTACGAGCAGTACTTC; CDR3aa: CASSLEGTSYEQYF
d_gene: .; len: 13; v_gene: TRBV9; j_gene: TRBJ2-3; abundance: once; CDR3nt: TGTGCCAGCAGCGTAGATAGGACAGATACGCAGTATTTT; CDR3aa: CASSVDRTDTQYF
d_gene: .; len: 13; v_gene: TRBV18; j_gene: TRBJ1-5; abundance: once; CDR3nt: TGTGCCAGCTCACCCCCATCAGGCCAGCCCCAGCATTTT; CDR3aa: CASSPPSGQPQHF
d_gene: .; len: 15; v_gene: TRBV4-2; j_gene: TRBJ1-5; abundance: .; CDR3nt: TGTGCCAGCAGCCAAGTCGGGGGGTCTGATCAGCCCCAGCATTTT; CDR3aa: CASSQVGGSDQPQHF
d_gene: .; len: 15; v_gene: TRBV5-5; j_gene: TRBJ2-5; abundance: .; CDR3nt: TGTGCCAGCAGCTTGTTCCGTCAGGGCCAAGAGACCCAGTACTTC; CDR3aa: CASSLFRQGQETQYF